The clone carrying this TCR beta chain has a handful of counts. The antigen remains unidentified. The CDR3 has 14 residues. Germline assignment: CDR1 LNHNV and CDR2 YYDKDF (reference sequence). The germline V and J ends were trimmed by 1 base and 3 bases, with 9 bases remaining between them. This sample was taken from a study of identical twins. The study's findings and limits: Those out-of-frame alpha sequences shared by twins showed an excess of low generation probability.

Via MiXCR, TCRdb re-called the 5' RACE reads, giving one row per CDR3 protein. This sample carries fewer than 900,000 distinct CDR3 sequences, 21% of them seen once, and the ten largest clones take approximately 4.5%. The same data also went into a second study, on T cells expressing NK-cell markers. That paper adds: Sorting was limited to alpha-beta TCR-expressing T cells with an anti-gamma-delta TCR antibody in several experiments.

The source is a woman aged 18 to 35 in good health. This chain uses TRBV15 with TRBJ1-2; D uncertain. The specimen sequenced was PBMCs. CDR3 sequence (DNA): TGTGCCACCAGCAGAGTTGAGGGCCACTATGGCTACACCTTC. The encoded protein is CATSRVEGHYGYTF.